This T cell receptor (beta chain) was profiled in a study of blood T cell repertoires in COVID-19. The CDR3 totals 15 residues. Germline CDR1 SGHRS, CDR2 YFSETQ. V dropped 6 bases and J dropped 5; count of bases not matched to a gene: 13. In the source study's methods: Reference gene primer amplification gave estimated nucleated cell counts. Only in-frame clones appear in the TCRdb table, and some are missing; sequencing was by immunoSEQ multiplex PCR. That table supplies the V and J calls and clone size; D and trimming were determined from the DNA. Of about 150,000 clones listed, roughly 84% are singletons.

This sequence joins TRBV5-1 and TRBJ1-2; 7 bases match TRBD1. The sample was peripheral blood. The receptor's source is a man aged 65 to 85 with active or convalescent COVID-19. The CDR3 DNA sequence: TGCGCCAGCACCCAAACCGGGACAGCAATTTATGGCTACACCTTC. Protein sequence: CASTQTGTAIYGYTF.